The T cell receptor beta chain described here comes from a study of low-dose radiotherapy and immunotherapy resistance in tumors. Overall study: 1 Gy per fraction was delivered to Cohort 2 every two weeks, for 13 Gy total over 26 weeks.

Covering alpha and beta chains, TRAV- and TRBV-specific primers were used for the first-strand cDNA. With a V-primer adapter and a constant-region primer, TCRs were amplified for about 20 PCR cycles. TCRdb re-analysed the reads in MiXCR, keeping a single row per CDR3 protein. The data show some 40,000 distinct CDR3 sequences, around 21% seen once. Trimming took 2 bases from V and 0 from J, leaving 7 bases between them. This CDR3 has 15 amino acids. CDR1 is MGHRA, CDR2 YSYEKL, per germline. This clonotype is a singleton in its sample. As for time point: after trial treatment. Treatment denoted: LDRT plus nivolumab, ipilimumab, low-dose cyclophosphamide and aspirin (RACIN trial). Donors were dosed with nivolumab and ipilimumab; they also received aspirin, low-dose cyclophosphamide and low-dose radiotherapy.

The sample was PBMCs, taken after low-dose radiotherapy plus immunotherapy. The V gene is TRBV4-1, the J gene TRBJ2-2, with no clear D. This receptor was identified in a female donor with ovarian cancer. The DNA of the CDR3 is TGCGCCAGCAGCCAAACTCCCGCGAACACCGGGGAGCTGTTTTTT. Protein sequence: CASSQTPANTGELFF.